These 2 T cell receptor delta chains were all obtained from the same sample, sequenced in a study of Vδ1+ human thymocytes. These receptors' targets are unknown. The template was reverse-transcribed extracted RNA. CDR3 amplicons came from multiplex PCR with pooled V-gene forward and constant-region reverse primers. TCRdb called clones anew from the multiplex PCR reads with CATT. The data contain roughly 56,000 delta-chain clones, about 14% of them singletons. General observations from the study: In the thymus, TRG and TRD repertoires looked highly polyclonal with Gaussian CDR3 lengths.

The source material was Vdelta1+ gamma-delta thymocytes from the thymus. The subset was: FACS-sorted CD3+ TCRalphabeta- TCRVdelta1+ TCRVdelta2- thymocytes. The receptors were gathered from a girl under three years old who had congenital heart surgery.

This clone was counted between two and nine times. This chain uses TRDV1 with TRDJ1; 8 nucleotides line up with TRDD3. The germline V gene encodes CDR1 TSWWSYY and CDR2 QGS. The CDR3 length is 17 residues. J lost 0 bases, V lost 4 bases, and 10 bases had no gene match. CDR3 coding DNA: TGTGCTCTTGGGGCCCTACGGGGATACCTATACACCGATAAACTCATCTTT. It is translated as CALGALRGYLYTDKLIF.

This clone has ten or more counts. The same CDR3 arises from other DNA sequences in this sample as well. The chain combines TRDV2 with TRDJ3, with 9 bases that match TRDD3. CDR1 is GEAIGNYY, CDR2 EKD, per germline. The CDR3 is made up of 15 amino acids. Trimming at V came to 6 bases and at J to 9 bases, leaving 8 bases not matched to a gene. The CDR3: CACRGIPLGTRQMFF. Written as DNA, the CDR3 is TGTGCCTGTAGGGGGATACCTCTGGGCACCCGACAGATGTTTTTC.